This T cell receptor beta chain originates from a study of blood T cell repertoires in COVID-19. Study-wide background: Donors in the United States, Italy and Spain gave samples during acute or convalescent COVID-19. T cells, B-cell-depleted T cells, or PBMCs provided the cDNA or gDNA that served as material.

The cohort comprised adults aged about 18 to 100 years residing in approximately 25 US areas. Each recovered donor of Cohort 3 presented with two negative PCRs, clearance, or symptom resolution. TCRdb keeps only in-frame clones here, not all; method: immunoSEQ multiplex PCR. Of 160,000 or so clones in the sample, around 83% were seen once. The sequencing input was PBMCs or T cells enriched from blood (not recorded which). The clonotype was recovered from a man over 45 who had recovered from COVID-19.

As DNA, the CDR3 is TGTGCCAGCAGTGGGGGACAGGGGCGAGCTAACTATGGCTACACCTTC. It encodes CASSGGQGRANYGYTF. This chain connects TRBV2 to TRBJ1-2, with 10 positions matching TRBD1. V lost 4 bases and J lost 0; bases outside the gene matches: 5. The germline CDR1 and CDR2 sequences are SNHLY and FYNNEI. This CDR3 is built from 16 residues. Full variable domain (outside the CDR3, taken from reference TRBV2 and TRBJ1-2): EPEVTQTPSHQVTQMGQEVILRCVPISNHLYFYWYRQILGQKVEFLVSFYNNEISEKSEIFDDQFSVERPDGSNFTLKIRSTKLEDSAMYFCASSGGQGRANYGYTFGSGTRLTVV.